These T cell receptor beta chains were read from a single sample in a study of shared clonotypes between healthy human individuals. Sequenced by immunoSEQ multiplex PCR; TCRdb stores in-frame clones only, minus some. The repertoire holds 1.6 million or so clones, approximately 98.5% seen once, with 0.3% to 0.45% in the top ten. Sequencing input: naive CD4+ T cells sorted from blood. These receptors all come from a man younger than 45 in good health. The CDR3 runs from the conserved cysteine through the conserved F or W. The D gene is left open where the match is weak. Clone sizes are given selectively: once, few, many, or a class where the clone is expanded.

CDR3 DNA	CDR3 protein	clone size	V gene	D gene	J gene
TGCGCCAGCAGGTTGGGAGTTACGAACACCGGGGAGCTGTTTTTT	CASRLGVTNTGELFF	NA	TRBV5-1	NA	TRBJ2-2
TGCGCCAGCAGCGCCGCACTAGCGAACCCAGATACGCAGTATTTT	CASSAALANPDTQYF	NA	TRBV5-1	TRBD2	TRBJ2-3
TGCAGTGCTAGACCATACGAGCAGTACTTC	CSARPYEQYF	NA	TRBV20-1	NA	TRBJ2-7
TGCGCCAGCAGCTTGGCTAGCGGGACCTACAATGAGCAGTTCTTC	CASSLASGTYNEQFF	few	TRBV5-1	TRBD2	TRBJ2-1
TGTGCCAGCAGACTGACAGTGAACACTGAAGCTTTCTTT	CASRLTVNTEAFF	NA	TRBV6-5	NA	TRBJ1-1
TGTGCCAGCAGCCCCCGGACTAGCGGGACGAACGGGGAGCTGTTTTTT	CASSPRTSGTNGELFF	NA	TRBV9	TRBD2	TRBJ2-2
TGTGCCTCCGCTGACGGGAGGAACAACAATGAGCAGTTCTTC	CASADGRNNNEQFF	NA	TRBV15	TRBD2	TRBJ2-1
TGTGCCAGCAGTGCCAACGGGGTACGAGAAGCTTTCTTT	CASSANGVREAFF	NA	TRBV6-1	NA	TRBJ1-1
TGTGCCAGCAGCACCGGGACTAGCGGGCCGTACAATGAGCAGTTCTTC	CASSTGTSGPYNEQFF	NA	TRBV7-9	TRBD2	TRBJ2-1
TGTGCCAGCAGCTTAGGATCCCCTAGGGCTAGAACCGGGGAGCTGTTTTTT	CASSLGSPRARTGELFF	NA	TRBV11-2	NA	TRBJ2-2
TGTGCCAGCAGCTCCGGGATTCCCACCGGGGAGCTGTTTTTT	CASSSGIPTGELFF	NA	TRBV7-9	NA	TRBJ2-2